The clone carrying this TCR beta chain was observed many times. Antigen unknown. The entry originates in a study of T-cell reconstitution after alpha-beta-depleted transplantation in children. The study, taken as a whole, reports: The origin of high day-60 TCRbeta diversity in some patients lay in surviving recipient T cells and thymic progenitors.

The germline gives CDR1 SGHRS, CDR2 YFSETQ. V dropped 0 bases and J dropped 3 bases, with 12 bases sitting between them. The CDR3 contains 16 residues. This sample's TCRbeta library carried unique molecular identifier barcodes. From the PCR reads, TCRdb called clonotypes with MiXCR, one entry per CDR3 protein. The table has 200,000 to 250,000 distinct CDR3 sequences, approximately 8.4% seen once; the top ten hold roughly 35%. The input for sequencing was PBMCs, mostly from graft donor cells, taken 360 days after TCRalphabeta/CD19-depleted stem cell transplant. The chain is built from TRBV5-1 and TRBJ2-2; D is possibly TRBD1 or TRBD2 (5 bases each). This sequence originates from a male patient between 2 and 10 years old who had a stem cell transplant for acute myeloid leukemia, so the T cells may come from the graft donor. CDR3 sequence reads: CASSLETRGDTGELFF. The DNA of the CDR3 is TGCGCCAGCAGCTTGGAGACAAGGGGAGACACCGGGGAGCTGTTTTTT. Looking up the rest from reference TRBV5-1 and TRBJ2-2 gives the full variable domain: KAGVTQTPRYLIKTRGQQVTLSCSPISGHRSVSWYQQTPGQGLQFLFEYFSETQRNKGNFPGRFSGRQFSNSRSEMNVSTLELGDSALYLCASSLETRGDTGELFFGEGSRLTVL.